This T cell receptor (beta chain) comes out of a study of blood T cell repertoires in COVID-19. At the level of the study: There were acute and convalescent COVID-19 samples, and they came from the United States, Italy and Spain. T cells, B-cell-depleted T cells, or PBMCs provided the cDNA or gDNA that served as material.

Original processing notes: Amplified reference gene primers provided the basis for estimating nucleated cell counts. Only in-frame clones appear in the TCRdb table, and some are missing; sequencing was by immunoSEQ multiplex PCR. The V and J calls and clone size were taken over from that table, and D and trimming were inferred from the DNA. The data show 400,000 or so clones, around 90% seen once. The CDR3 totals 11 residues. Per germline, CDR1 KGHSH and CDR2 LQKENI. Between the trimmed V and J ends, which lost 4 bases and 11 bases, there was a span of 11 bases. This chain connects TRBV18 to TRBJ1-2; perhaps TRBD1 as D (6 bases). This TCR derives from a woman between 40 and 50 years old with acute COVID-19. The sample consisted of PBMCs or T cells enriched from blood (not recorded which). DNA for the CDR3: TGTGCCAGCTCACTACAGGGCCAATACACCTTC. Translating it yields CASSLQGQYTF.